Each of the 2 T cell receptor beta chains below was sequenced from the same sample in a study of cytomegalovirus exposure and HLA in healthy donors. The repertoire was sequenced with immunoSEQ multiplex PCR; TCRdb's copy has only in-frame clones and lacks some. The data hold more than 200,000 clones, with roughly 88% observed a single time. The sample taken for sequencing was PBMCs. Receptors were obtained from a young woman in good health and CMV-seronegative.

This chain connects TRBV28 to TRBJ2-3; no firm D call. Germline V gene sequence: CDR1 MDHEN, CDR2 SYDVKM. The CDR3 spans 13 residues. The V and J ends lost 5 bases and 6 bases respectively, with 12 bases between them. DNA for the CDR3: TGTGCCAGCAGTACCCGAGGCAGGGATACGCAGTATTTT. This sequence encodes CASSTRGRDTQYF.

The rearrangement joins TRBV7-3 to TRBJ2-7; TRBD2 aligns across 9 bases. The CDR3 covers 18 residues. The trim removed 2 bases at V and 0 bases at J, leaving 11 bases unmatched. Per germline, CDR1 SGHTA and CDR2 FQGTGA. CDR3 in DNA: TGTGCCAGCAGCTTAGGGCAGTTTCGAGCGGGGGGCTCCTACGAGCAGTACTTC. It encodes CASSLGQFRAGGSYEQYF.